This record concerns one T cell receptor (beta chain) sequence. Given a much more abundant clone one base away, this may be a read error. Sequencing involved patients with CD8+CD57+ cell expansion previously shown by flow cytometry. Therapy had not been given to patients before blood sampling. The data derive from a study of CD8+CD57+ T cells in acquired aplastic anemia. CDR3 and TCR beta VDJ profiling relied on a genomic DNA template. TCRdb re-called the reads through MiXCR, storing one row per CDR3 protein. This table has 150,000 to 200,000 distinct CDR3 sequences, around 48% appearing once. The V gene end was trimmed by 0 bases and the J gene end by 10 bases; junction bases not matched to a gene: 15. The CDR3 has 17 amino acids. Germline CDR1 and CDR2: DFQATT and SNEGSKA (reference sequence).

Sequencing was performed on sorted CD4+, CD8+, or CD8+CD57+ T cells (not recorded which) from PBMCs. The sequence was obtained from a human donor with aplastic anemia. The chain uses TRBV20-1 and TRBJ2-1, with 10 bases fitting TRBD1. CDR3 region: CSARDPSGQGGVWEQFF. The CDR3 bases are TGCAGTGCTAGAGATCCCAGCGGACAGGGGGGAGTATGGGAGCAGTTCTTC.